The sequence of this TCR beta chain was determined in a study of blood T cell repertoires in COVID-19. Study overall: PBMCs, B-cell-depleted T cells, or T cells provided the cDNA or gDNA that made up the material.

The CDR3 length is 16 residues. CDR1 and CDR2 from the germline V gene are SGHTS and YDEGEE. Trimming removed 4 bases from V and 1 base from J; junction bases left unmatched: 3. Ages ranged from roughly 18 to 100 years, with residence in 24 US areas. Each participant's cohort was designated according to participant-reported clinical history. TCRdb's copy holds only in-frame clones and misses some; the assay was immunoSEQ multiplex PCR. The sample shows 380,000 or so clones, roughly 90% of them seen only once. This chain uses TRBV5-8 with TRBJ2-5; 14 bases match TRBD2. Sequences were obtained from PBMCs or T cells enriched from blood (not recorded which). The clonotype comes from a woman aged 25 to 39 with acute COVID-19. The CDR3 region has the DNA TGTGCCAGCAGCACAGGGACTAGCGGGGGCCAAGAGACCCAGTACTTC. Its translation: CASSTGTSGGQETQYF.